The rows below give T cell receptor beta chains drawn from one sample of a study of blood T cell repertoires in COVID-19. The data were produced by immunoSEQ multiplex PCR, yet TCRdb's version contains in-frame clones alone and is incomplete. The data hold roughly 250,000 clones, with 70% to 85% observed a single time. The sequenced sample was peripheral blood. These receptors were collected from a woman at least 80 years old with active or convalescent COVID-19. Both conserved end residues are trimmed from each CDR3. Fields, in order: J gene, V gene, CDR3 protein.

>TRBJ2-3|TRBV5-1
ASSAWEGTDTQY
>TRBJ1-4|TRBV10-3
AISDQDRVEEKLF
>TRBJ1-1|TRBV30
AWSPTRTGVRGTEAF
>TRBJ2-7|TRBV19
ASSSRGLAGGFDEQY
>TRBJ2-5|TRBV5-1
ASSEQGEPQETQY
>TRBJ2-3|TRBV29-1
SVAGTSGVTDTQY
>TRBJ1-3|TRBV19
ASSIYRSSSGNTIY
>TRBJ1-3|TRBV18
ASSPPGLPGSGNTIY
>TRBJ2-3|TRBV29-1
SIFDGTGY
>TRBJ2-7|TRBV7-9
ASSSPRRRAYEQY
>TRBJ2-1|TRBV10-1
ASSDLGTSTIDEQF
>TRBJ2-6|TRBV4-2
ASSQDPILAVT
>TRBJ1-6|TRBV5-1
ASTRRTGDSPLH
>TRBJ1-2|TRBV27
ASSPRTAGAGGYT
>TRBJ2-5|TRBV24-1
ATSDTETSGRETQY
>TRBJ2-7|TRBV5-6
ASSQWSYEQY
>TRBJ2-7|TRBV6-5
ASSYQGGYEQY
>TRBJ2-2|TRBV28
ASSSPLGGPTGELF
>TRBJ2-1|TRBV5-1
ASSLRDTSYNEQF
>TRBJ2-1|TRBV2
ASSNIQGHNEQF
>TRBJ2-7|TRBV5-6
ASSGRYRSSYEQY
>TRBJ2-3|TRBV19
ASSPVLAGADTQY
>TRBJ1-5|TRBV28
AITTGNRDNNQPQH
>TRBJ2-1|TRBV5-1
ASSLNRAGGGDNEQF
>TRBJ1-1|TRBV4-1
ASSQQTGSNTEAF
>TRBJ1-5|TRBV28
ASSSVRGQGYNQPQH
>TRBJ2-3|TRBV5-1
ASSFLTDTDTQY
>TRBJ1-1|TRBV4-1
ASSPPLEPSRQDKSAF
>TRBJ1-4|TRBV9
ASSSHRGTNEKLF
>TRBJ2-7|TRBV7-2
ASSLGGDAYEQY
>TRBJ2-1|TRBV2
ASSENRGSYNEQF
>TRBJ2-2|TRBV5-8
ASSRTSGRALSGELF
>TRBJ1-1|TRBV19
ASSIGDSGNTEAF
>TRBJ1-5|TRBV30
AWSVLGSTDQPQH
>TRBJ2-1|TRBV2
ASRAGSSYNEQF
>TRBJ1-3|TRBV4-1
ASSQAWDRVSGNTIY
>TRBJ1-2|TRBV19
ASSGRDGYGYT
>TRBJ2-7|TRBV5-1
ASTGSSYEQY
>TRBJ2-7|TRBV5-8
ASSSSRIQGY
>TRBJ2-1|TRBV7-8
ASSLSRGGYNEQF
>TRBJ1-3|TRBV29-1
SVALGQNSGNTIY
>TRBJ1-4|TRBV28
ASTTPGVREKLF
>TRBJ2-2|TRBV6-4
ASSLSGTGELF
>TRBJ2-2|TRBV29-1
SVVPRGASELF
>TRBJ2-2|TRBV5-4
ASTSTNTGELF
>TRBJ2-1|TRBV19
ASTAASTSISEQF
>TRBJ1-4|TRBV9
ASSVEVRGEKLF
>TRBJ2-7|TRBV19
ASRRDTGRSSYEQY
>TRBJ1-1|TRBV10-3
AINQDTMNTEAF
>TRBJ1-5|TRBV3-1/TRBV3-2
ASSQGFSQIVAQPQH
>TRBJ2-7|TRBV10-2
ASSGTSGSVEQY
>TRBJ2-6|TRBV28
ASRPSTASGANVLT